The 20 T cell receptor beta chains below all came from one sample that was sequenced in a study of molecular identifiers for immune sequencing clone quantification. From the PCR reads, TCRdb called clonotypes with MiXCR, one entry per CDR3 protein. The sample comprises approximately 630,000 distinct CDR3 sequences, approximately 24% of which are singletons, and around 0.78% rests with the top ten. The specimen sequenced was naive CD8+ T cells from blood, with Jurkat cell RNA spiked in. Subset reported: FACS-sorted CD8+CD4-CCR7+CD45RA+ naive T cells. All receptors come from a human donor in good health. Some libraries in this study had Jurkat cell RNA spiked in.

This clonotype was observed many times. The chain joins TRBV14 to TRBJ2-3, with TRBD2 matching 10 bases. After removal of 0 bases from V and 9 bases from J, the junction contained 9 bases not matched to a gene. Per the germline V gene, CDR1 is SGHDN and CDR2 is FVKESK. CDR3 size: 16 residues. CDR3 in DNA: TGTGCCAGCAGCCAAGACACTAGCGGGGTGACTGTCACGCAGTATTTT. Translating it yields CASSQDTSGVTVTQYF.

This clonotype was observed a few times. The chain employs TRBV28 and TRBJ2-5; TRBD1 is a possible D gene (6 bases). Looked up from germline, CDR1 is MDHEN and CDR2 is SYDVKM. The CDR3 is 13 residues long. V was pared by 8 bases and J by 1 base, with 11 bases between. CDR3: CASGNRVQETQYF. In nucleotides, the CDR3 is TGTGCCAGCGGGAACAGGGTCCAAGAGACCCAGTACTTC.

This clonotype was seen repeatedly, ten times or more. J is TRBJ1-1 and V is TRBV6-2 or TRBV6-3; no firm D call. The CDR3 covers 16 residues. Germline V CDR1 and CDR2: MNHEY, SVGEGT. The ends were cut back, 5 bases at V and 0 bases at J, with 16 bases in the middle. DNA of the CDR3: TGTGCCAGCAGTCCTACCGATACGAGGATGAACACTGAAGCTTTCTTT. Translation gives CASSPTDTRMNTEAFF.

A remark on this clonotype: It may be a read error: a sequence one base away is much more abundant. The chain links TRBV7-2 to TRBJ2-7, with D possibly being TRBD1 (5 bases). Germline CDR1 reads SGHTA; CDR2 reads FQGNSA. The CDR3 consists of 15 residues. CDR3: CASSLAGQGTYEHYF. CDR3 in DNA: TGTGCCAGCAGCTTAGCCGGTCAGGGAACCTACGAGCACTACTTC.

Ten or more counts support this clonotype. This chain joins TRBV7-8 and TRBJ2-3, with D possibly TRBD1 on 5 matching bases. Per the germline V gene, CDR1 is SGHVS and CDR2 is FQNEAQ. The CDR3 length is 14 residues. V shed 5 bases and J shed 0 bases, with 9 bases lying between them. The CDR3 region is CASSRQSSTDTQYF. The CDR3, as DNA: TGTGCCAGCAGCCGACAGTCTAGCACAGATACGCAGTATTTT. The full variable domain, with the rest looked up from reference TRBV7-8 and TRBJ2-3, is GAGVSQSPRYKVAKRGQDVALRCDPISGHVSLFWYQQALGQGPEFLTYFQNEAQLDKSGLPSDRFFAERPEGSVSTLKIQRTQQEDSAVYLCASSRQSSTDTQYFGPGTRLTVL.

The chain carries TRBV4-1 and TRBJ2-1, with D possibly being TRBD1 (5 bases). Germline V gene lookup returns CDR1 MGHRA and CDR2 YSYEKL. The CDR3 consists of 16 residues. V was cut by 1 base and J by 3 bases, with 13 bases left in between. The CDR3 nucleotides read TGCGCCAGCAGCCAAGTCTGCAGGGCTGGCTACAATGAGCAGTTCTTC. Amino acid sequence: CASSQVCRAGYNEQFF.

To note about this clonotype: It may be a read error: a sequence one base away is much more abundant. This rearrangement joins TRBV7-2 to TRBJ2-5; TRBD1 matches at 10 bases. This CDR3 is 16 amino acids long. CDR1 is SGHTA, CDR2 FQGNSA, per germline. The V and J ends lost 5 bases and 4 bases, in that order; junction bases with no gene match: 10. Here the CDR3 reads CASSVERQGARETQYF. The CDR3 DNA reads TGTGCCAGCAGCGTAGAAAGACAGGGGGCGCGAGAGACCCAGTACTTC.

This clonotype was detected ten times or more. The gene calls are TRBV4-1 and TRBJ1-1; the D is unclear. There are 14 residues in the CDR3. Germline V CDR1 and CDR2: MGHRA, YSYEKL. The ends were cut back, 0 bases at V and 3 bases at J, with 8 bases in the middle. CDR3 protein: CASSQDDVYTEAFF. In nucleotides, the CDR3 is TGCGCCAGCAGCCAAGATGACGTTTACACTGAAGCTTTCTTT.

This clonotype was counted between two and nine times. The chain employs TRBV27 and TRBJ2-1; 8 bases line up with TRBD1. V dropped 5 bases and J dropped 5; count of bases not matched to a gene: 8. The CDR3 contains 15 residues. CDR1 and CDR2 (germline): MNHEY, SMNVEV (reference sequence). The CDR3 nucleotides are TGTGCCAGCAGTCCCCACCGGGACAGGAACAATGAGCAGTTCTTC. Translation gives CASSPHRDRNNEQFF.

The V and J genes are TRBV19 and TRBJ2-1; D is perhaps TRBD1 or TRBD2 (5 bases each). Germline V CDR1 and CDR2: LNHDA, SQIVND (reference sequence). There are 15 residues in the CDR3. With 10 bases removed from V and 8 bases from J, the gap between germline ends came to 24 bases. For the CDR3, the DNA is TGTGCCACCCTCCCGTTCGGGACCCCTAACGATGAGCAGTTCTTC. The encoded protein is CATLPFGTPNDEQFF.

This clonotype has a handful of counts. V is TRBV14 and J is TRBJ2-4; D not resolved. V lost 0 bases, J lost 2 bases, and 5 bases lay in between. This CDR3 spans 14 amino acids. Germline assignment: CDR1 SGHDN and CDR2 FVKESK. CDR3 in amino acids: CASSQDESKNIQYF. The CDR3 DNA reads as TGTGCCAGCAGCCAAGATGAGTCCAAAAACATTCAGTACTTC.

This clonotype was seen only a few times. The chain recombines TRBV6-1 with TRBJ1-1; a possible D gene is TRBD1 (5 bases). The CDR3 length is 15 residues. Germline values: CDR1 MNHNS, CDR2 SASEGT. Trimming shortened V by 0 bases and J by 0 bases, and 8 bases separated the two germline ends. Written as DNA, the CDR3 is TGTGCCAGCAGTGAAGCCGGGGCTATGAACACTGAAGCTTTCTTT. This encodes CASSEAGAMNTEAFF.

The table lists this clonotype with many counts. The rearrangement links TRBV7-9 to TRBJ2-5; D may be TRBD1 (5 bases). Germline lookup yields CDR1 SEHNR and CDR2 FQNEAQ (reference sequence). Trimming removed 2 bases at V and 3 bases at J, with 10 bases between. The CDR3 contains 14 residues. The CDR3 DNA reads as TGTGCCAGCAGCTTACTAGGGGCTAAAGAGACCCAGTACTTC. This gives the protein CASSLLGAKETQYF.

This clonotype was counted many times. The chain links TRBV13 to TRBJ2-4; no definite D call. V lost 4 bases to trimming and J lost 6 bases, with 10 bases between them. This CDR3 comprises 13 residues. Germline V gene sequence: CDR1 PRHDT, CDR2 FYEKMQ (reference sequence). CDR3 region: CASSSTYLNIQYF. The CDR3 DNA follows: TGTGCCAGCAGCTCTACGTACTTAAACATTCAGTACTTC.

This clonotype was counted many times. The chain carries TRBV9 and TRBJ2-3; D not certain. V lost 3 bases and J lost 2, with 13 bases in between. CDR1 is SGDLS and CDR2 is YYNGEE in the germline V gene. This CDR3 has 15 residues. The CDR3 loop reads CASSAQSQATDTQYF. Written as DNA, the CDR3 is TGTGCCAGCAGCGCGCAGTCCCAGGCCACAGATACGCAGTATTTT.

This clonotype was detected ten times or more. V is TRBV20-1 and J is TRBJ2-2; 9 bases are shared with TRBD2. CDR1 is DFQATT, CDR2 SNEGSKA, per germline (reference sequence). CDR3 size: 16 residues. Losses at the gene ends were 1 base for V and 2 bases for J; bases not matched to a gene: 5. CDR3: CSARGREGPNTGELFF. The CDR3 coding sequence is TGCAGTGCTAGAGGGCGGGAGGGCCCTAACACCGGGGAGCTGTTTTTT.

This clonotype has more than one count but fewer than ten. V gene TRBV6-2 or TRBV6-3 combines with J gene TRBJ2-5; D may be TRBD2 (7 bases). CDR1 and CDR2 (germline): MNHEY, SVGEGT. The CDR3 has 17 residues. V lost 8 bases to trimming and J lost 0 bases, with 22 bases between them. The CDR3 loop is CASHSVRDYRDQETQYF. The CDR3 DNA follows: TGTGCCAGCCATTCCGTTCGGGACTACAGGGACCAAGAGACCCAGTACTTC.

As to this clonotype: A much larger clone lies a single base off, so this may be a read error. The genes are TRBV7-6 and TRBJ2-7; D unclear. Germline V gives CDR1 SGHVS, CDR2 FNYEAQ. The V and J ends lost 4 bases and 4 bases respectively, with 14 bases between them. The CDR3 totals 14 residues. CDR3 bases: TGTGCCAGCAGCTCCGGTTCCGGTGTGTACGAGCAGTACTTC. It is translated as CASSSGSGVYEQYF.

This clonotype came up many times. The chain combines TRBV5-6 with TRBJ2-5; D assignment may be TRBD1 or TRBD2 (5 bases each). V dropped 5 bases and J dropped 3 bases, with 17 bases sitting between them. The CDR3 has 15 amino acids. In germline, CDR1 is SGHDT, CDR2 YYEEEE. CDR3 amino acids: CASRIEPGPEETQYF. The CDR3 coding sequence is TGTGCCAGCAGGATCGAACCGGGACCGGAAGAGACCCAGTACTTC.

This clonotype has more than one count but fewer than ten. The chain couples TRBV4-3 to TRBJ1-1; no definite D call. With 0 bases removed from V and 2 bases from J, the gap between germline ends came to 7 bases. The germline CDR1 and CDR2 sequences are LGHNA and YSLEER. The CDR3 loop spans 14 amino acids. The CDR3, as DNA: TGCGCCAGCAGCCAAGATACGAGTAACACTGAAGCTTTCTTT. Amino acid sequence: CASSQDTSNTEAFF.